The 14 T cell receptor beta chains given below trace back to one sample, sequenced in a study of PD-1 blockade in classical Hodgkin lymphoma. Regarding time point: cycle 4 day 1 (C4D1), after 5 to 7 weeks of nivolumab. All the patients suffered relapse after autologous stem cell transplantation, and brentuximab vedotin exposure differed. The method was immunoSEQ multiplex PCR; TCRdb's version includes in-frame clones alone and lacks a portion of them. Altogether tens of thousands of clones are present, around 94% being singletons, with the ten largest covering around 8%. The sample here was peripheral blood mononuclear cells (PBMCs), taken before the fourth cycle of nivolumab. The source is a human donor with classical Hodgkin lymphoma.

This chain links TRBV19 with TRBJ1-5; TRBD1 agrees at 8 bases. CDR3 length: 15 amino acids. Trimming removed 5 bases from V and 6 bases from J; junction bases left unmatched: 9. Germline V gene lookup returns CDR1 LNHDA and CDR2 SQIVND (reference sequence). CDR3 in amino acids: CASSYGQGARQPQHF. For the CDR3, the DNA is TGTGCCAGTAGTTACGGGCAGGGGGCTCGTCAGCCCCAGCATTTT.

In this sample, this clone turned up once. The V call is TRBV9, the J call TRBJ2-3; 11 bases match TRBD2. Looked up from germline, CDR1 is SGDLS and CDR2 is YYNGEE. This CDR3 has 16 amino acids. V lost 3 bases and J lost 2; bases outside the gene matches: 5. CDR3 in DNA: TGTGCCAGCAGCGCCGGGACTAGCGGTTACACAGATACGCAGTATTTT. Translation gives CASSAGTSGYTDTQYF.

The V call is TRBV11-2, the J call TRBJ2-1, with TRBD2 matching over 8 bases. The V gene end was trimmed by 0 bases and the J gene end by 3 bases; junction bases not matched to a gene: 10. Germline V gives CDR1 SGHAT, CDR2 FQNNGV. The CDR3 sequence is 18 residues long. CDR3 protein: CASSLDPESGRVYNEQFF. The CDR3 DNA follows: TGTGCCAGCAGCTTAGATCCTGAGAGCGGGAGAGTCTACAATGAGCAGTTCTTC.

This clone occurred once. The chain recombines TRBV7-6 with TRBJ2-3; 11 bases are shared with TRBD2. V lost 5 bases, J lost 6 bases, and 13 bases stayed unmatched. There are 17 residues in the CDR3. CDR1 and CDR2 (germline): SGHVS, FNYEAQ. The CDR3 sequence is CASSPWTSGLARDTQYF. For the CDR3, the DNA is TGTGCCAGCAGCCCATGGACTAGCGGGTTGGCGAGGGATACGCAGTATTTT.

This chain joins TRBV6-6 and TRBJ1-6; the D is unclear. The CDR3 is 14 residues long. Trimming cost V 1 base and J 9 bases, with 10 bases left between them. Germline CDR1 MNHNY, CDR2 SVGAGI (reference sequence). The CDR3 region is CASSYFPEGSPLHF. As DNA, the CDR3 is TGTGCCAGCAGTTACTTTCCCGAGGGTTCACCCCTCCACTTT.

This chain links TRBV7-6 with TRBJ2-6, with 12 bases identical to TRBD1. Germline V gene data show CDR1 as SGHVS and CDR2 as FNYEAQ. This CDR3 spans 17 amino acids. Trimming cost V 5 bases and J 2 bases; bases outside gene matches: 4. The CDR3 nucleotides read TGTGCCAGCAGCCCGAGGGACAGGGGGCCTGGGGCCAACGTCCTGACTTTC. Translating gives CASSPRDRGPGANVLTF.

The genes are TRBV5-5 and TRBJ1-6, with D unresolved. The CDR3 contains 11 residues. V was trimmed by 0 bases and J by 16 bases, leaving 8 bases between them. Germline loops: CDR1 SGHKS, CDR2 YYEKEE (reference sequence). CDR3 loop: CASSLGFPLHF. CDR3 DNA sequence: TGTGCCAGCAGCTTGGGATTCCCTCTCCACTTT.

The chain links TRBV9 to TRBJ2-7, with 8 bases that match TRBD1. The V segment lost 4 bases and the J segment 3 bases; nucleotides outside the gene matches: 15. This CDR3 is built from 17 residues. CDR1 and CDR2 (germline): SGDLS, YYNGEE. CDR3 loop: CASSPQTRGQGYYEQYF. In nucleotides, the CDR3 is TGTGCCAGCAGCCCTCAAACCCGCGGACAGGGCTACTACGAGCAGTACTTC.

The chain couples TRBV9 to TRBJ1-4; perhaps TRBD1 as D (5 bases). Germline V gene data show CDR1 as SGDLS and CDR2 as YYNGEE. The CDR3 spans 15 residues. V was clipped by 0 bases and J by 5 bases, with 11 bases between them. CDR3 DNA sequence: TGTGCCAGCAGCGTAGGTCGGGGCGAGAATGAAAAACTGTTTTTT. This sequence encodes CASSVGRGENEKLFF.

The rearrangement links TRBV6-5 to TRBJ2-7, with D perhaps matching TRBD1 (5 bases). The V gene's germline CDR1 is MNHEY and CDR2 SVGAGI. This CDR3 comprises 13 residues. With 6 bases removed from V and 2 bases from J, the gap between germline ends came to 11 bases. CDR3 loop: CASSQTAPYEQYF. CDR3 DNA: TGTGCCAGCAGCCAGACAGCACCCTACGAGCAGTACTTC.

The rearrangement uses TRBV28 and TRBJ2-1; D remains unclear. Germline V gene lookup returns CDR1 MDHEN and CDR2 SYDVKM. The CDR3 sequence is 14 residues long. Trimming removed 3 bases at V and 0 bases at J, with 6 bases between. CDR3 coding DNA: TGTGCCAGCAGTTTCGGAAGCTCCTACAATGAGCAGTTCTTC. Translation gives CASSFGSSYNEQFF.

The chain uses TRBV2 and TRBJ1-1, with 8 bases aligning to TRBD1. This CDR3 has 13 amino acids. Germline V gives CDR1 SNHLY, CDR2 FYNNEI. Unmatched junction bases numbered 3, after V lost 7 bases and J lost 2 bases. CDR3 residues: CASKDRDNTEAFF. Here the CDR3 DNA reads TGTGCCAGCAAGGACAGGGACAACACTGAAGCTTTCTTT.

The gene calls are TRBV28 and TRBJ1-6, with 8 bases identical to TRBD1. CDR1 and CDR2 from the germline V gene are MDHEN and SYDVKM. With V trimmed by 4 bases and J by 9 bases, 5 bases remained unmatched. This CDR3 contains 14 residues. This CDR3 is CASSSGGGGSPLHF. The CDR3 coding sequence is TGTGCCAGCAGTTCAGGGGGCGGGGGTTCACCCCTCCACTTT.

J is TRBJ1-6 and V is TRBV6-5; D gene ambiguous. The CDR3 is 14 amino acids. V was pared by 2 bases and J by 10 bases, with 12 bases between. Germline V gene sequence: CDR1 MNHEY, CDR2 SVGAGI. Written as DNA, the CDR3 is TGTGCCAGCAGTTACCACGGAGTAGAGTCACCCCTCCACTTT. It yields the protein CASSYHGVESPLHF.